This T cell receptor beta chain was identified during a study of T cells in Graves' hyperthyroidism and ophthalmopathy. Across the whole study: Prior to any treatment, at the point of initial diagnosis, peripheral blood was collected.

Amplification yielded TCR beta CDR3 regions, with RNA transcripts as the source. Using the HTBI primer set, a first-round RT-PCR was run on the TCR CDR3. One entry per CDR3 protein results from TCRdb running MiXCR on the multiplex PCR reads. The table includes roughly 260,000 distinct CDR3 sequences, approximately 15% detected once. The CDR3 is 15 amino acids. Germline CDR1 is MDHEN and CDR2 is SYDVKM. Trimming stripped 1 base from V and 2 bases from J, with 9 bases between. Sequences were obtained from blood. This TCR was recovered from a woman aged 40 to 49 with Graves' hyperthyroidism that later progressed to Graves' ophthalmopathy. The rearrangement joins TRBV28 to TRBJ1-5; D gene ambiguous. The CDR3 reads CASSLSLAGNQPQHF. CDR3 DNA sequence: TGTGCCAGCAGTTTATCCCTCGCAGGCAATCAGCCCCAGCATTTT.